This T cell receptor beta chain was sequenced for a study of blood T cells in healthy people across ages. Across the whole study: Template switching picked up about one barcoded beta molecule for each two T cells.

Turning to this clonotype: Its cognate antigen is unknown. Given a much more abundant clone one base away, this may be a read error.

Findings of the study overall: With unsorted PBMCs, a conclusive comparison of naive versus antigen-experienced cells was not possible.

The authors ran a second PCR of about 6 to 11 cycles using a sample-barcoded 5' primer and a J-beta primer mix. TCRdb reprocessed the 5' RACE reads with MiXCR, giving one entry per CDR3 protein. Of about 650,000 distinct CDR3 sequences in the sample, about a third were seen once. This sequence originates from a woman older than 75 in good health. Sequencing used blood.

The CDR3 loop reads CSANNGGGGPTGTQYF. CDR3 sequence (DNA): TGCAGTGCTAATAACGGAGGGGGGGGTCCCACAGGTACGCAGTATTTT. This chain links TRBV20-1 with TRBJ2-3, with D perhaps TRBD2 (7 bases). This CDR3 spans 16 amino acids. The germline V gene encodes CDR1 DFQATT and CDR2 SNEGSKA (reference sequence).